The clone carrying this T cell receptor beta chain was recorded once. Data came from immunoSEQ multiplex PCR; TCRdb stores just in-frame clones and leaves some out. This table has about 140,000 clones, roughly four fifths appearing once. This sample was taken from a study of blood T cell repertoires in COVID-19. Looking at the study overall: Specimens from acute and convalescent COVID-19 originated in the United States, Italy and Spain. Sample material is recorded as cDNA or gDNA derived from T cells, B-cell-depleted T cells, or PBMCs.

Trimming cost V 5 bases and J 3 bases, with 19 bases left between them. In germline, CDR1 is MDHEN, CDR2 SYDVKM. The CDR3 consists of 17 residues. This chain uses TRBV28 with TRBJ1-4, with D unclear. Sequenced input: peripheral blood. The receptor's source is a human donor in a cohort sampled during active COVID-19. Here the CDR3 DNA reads TGTGCCAGCAGTAGCCGGGGTGCCGGACCCTCTAATGAAAAACTGTTTTTT. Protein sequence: CASSSRGAGPSNEKLFF.